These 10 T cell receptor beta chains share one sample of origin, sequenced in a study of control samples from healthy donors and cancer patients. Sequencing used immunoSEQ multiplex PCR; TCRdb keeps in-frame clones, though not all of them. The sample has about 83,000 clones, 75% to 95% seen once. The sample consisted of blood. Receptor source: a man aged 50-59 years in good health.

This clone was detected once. CDR3 amino acids: CAIRPDRDQETQYF. CDR3 DNA sequence: TGTGCCATCAGGCCAGACAGGGATCAAGAGACCCAGTACTTC. This rearrangement joins TRBV10-3 to TRBJ2-5; TRBD1 matches 7 bases. CDR1 and CDR2 from the germline V gene are ENHRY and SYGVKD. The CDR3 has 14 residues. The V gene end was trimmed by 6 bases and the J gene end by 2 bases; junction bases not matched to a gene: 6.

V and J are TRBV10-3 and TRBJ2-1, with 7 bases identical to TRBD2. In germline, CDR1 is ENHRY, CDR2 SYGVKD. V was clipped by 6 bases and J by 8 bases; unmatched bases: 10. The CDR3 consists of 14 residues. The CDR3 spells CAIRGHGGDDEQFF. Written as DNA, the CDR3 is TGTGCCATCAGGGGCCATGGGGGGGATGATGAGCAGTTCTTC.

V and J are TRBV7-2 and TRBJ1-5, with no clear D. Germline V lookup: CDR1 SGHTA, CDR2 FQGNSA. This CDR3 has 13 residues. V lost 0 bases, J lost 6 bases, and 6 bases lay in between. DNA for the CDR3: TGTGCCAGCAGCTTAGCGGTGACTCAGCCCCAGCATTTT. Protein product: CASSLAVTQPQHF.

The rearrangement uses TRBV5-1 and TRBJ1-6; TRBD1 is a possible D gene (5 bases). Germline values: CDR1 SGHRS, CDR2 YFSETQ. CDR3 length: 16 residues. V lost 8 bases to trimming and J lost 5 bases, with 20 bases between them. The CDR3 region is CASSRERATDNSPLHF. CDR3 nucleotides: TGCGCCAGTAGCAGGGAAAGGGCGACCGATAATTCACCCCTCCACTTT.

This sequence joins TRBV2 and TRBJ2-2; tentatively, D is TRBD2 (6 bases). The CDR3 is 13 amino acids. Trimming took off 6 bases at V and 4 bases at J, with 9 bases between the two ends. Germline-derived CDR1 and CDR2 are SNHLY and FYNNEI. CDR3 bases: TGTGCCAGCAGAGGGGACTTCACCGGGGAGCTGTTTTTT. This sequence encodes CASRGDFTGELFF. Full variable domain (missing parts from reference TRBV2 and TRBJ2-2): EPEVTQTPSHQVTQMGQEVILRCVPISNHLYFYWYRQILGQKVEFLVSFYNNEISEKSEIFDDQFSVERPDGSNFTLKIRSTKLEDSAMYFCASRGDFTGELFFGEGSRLTVL.

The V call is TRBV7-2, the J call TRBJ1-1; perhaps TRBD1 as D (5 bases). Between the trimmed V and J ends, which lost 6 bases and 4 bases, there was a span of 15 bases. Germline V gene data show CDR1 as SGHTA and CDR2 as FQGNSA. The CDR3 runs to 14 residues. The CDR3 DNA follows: TGTGCCAGCAGAGGGCTGTGGGGCGGCACTGAAGCTTTCTTT. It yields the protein CASRGLWGGTEAFF.

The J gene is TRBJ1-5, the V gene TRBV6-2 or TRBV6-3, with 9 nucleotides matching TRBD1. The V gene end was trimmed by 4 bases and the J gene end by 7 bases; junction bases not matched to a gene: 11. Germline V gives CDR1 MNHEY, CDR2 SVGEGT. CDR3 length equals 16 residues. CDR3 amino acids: CASSFGDRVLGQPQHF. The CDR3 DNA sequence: TGTGCCAGCAGTTTTGGGGACAGGGTCCTCGGGCAGCCCCAGCATTTT.

For the CDR3, the DNA is TGTGCCAGCAGCTTCGATAGCGGGGGGGCCTCAGCCGAGCAGTACTTC. It is translated as CASSFDSGGASAEQYF. This chain uses TRBV7-2 with TRBJ2-7, with TRBD2 identical over 11 bases. V was pared by 3 bases and J by 6 bases, with 10 bases of the junction left unmatched. The CDR3 length is 16 residues. Germline loops: CDR1 SGHTA, CDR2 FQGNSA.

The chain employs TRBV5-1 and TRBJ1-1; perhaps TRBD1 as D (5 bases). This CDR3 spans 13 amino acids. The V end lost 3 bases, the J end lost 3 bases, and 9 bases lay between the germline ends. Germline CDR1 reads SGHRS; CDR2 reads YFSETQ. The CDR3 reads CASSSRGDTEAFF. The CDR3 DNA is TGCGCCAGCAGCTCCCGGGGGGACACTGAAGCTTTCTTT. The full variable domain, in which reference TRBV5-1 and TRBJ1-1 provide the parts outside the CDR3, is KAGVTQTPRYLIKTRGQQVTLSCSPISGHRSVSWYQQTPGQGLQFLFEYFSETQRNKGNFPGRFSGRQFSNSRSEMNVSTLELGDSALYLCASSSRGDTEAFFGQGTRLTVV.

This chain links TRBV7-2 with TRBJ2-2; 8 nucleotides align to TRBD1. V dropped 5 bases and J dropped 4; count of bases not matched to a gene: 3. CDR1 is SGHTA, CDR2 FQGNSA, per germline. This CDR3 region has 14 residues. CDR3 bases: TGTGCCAGCAGCGGGGACAGGCGCACCGGGGAGCTGTTTTTT. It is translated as CASSGDRRTGELFF.